The entry that follows covers one T cell receptor beta chain sequence. In the same sample, other DNA sequences code for this CDR3. Germline V gene sequence: CDR1 GTSNPN, CDR2 SVGIG (reference sequence). V lost 3 bases to trimming and J lost 5 bases; unmatched junction nucleotides: 3. This CDR3 has 12 amino acids. This entry is derived from a study of shared clonotypes between healthy human individuals. Only in-frame clones appear in the TCRdb table, and some are missing; sequencing was by immunoSEQ multiplex PCR. Of approximately 940,000 clones in the sample, approximately 80% were seen once. The clonotype originates from a man younger than 30 in good health. Sequenced material: memory CD4+ T cells sorted from blood. Regarding subset: CD45RA-negative fraction. This rearrangement joins TRBV30 to TRBJ1-1; 7 nucleotides align to TRBD1. The CDR3 DNA reads TGTGCCTGGAGGACAGGGAGAACTGAAGCTTTCTTT. Translated: CAWRTGRTEAFF. Full variable domain (remainder filled in from reference TRBV30 and TRBJ1-1): SQTIHQWPATLVQPVGSPLSLECTVEGTSNPNLYWYRQAAGRGLQLLFYSVGIGQISSEVPQNLSASRPQDRQFILSSKKLLLSDSGFYLCAWRTGRTEAFFGQGTRLTVV.